This T cell receptor (beta chain) is drawn from a study of siplizumab effects on memory and regulatory T cells. General observations from the study: Naive T cell populations appeared to exhibit greater diversity than memory cells and appeared to be major alloresponse contributors. Proliferating siplizumab-culture Tregs lacked confirmation of suppressive function.

Each sample yielded roughly 9.3 x 10^4 assayed TCR templates. TCRdb's copy holds only in-frame clones and misses some; the assay was immunoSEQ multiplex PCR. Here the sample spans some 97,000 clones, roughly 94% being singletons. Trimming at V came to 1 base and at J to 4 bases, leaving 2 bases not matched to a gene. The CDR3 runs to 15 residues. CDR1 and CDR2 (germline): KGHSH, LQKENI. Note on this clone: What it binds is not known.

Sequenced material: Tregs sorted from blood. The chain recombines TRBV18 with TRBJ2-1; 9 nucleotides line up with TRBD2. The sequence was obtained from a human donor in good health. The CDR3 DNA is TGTGCCAGCTCACCACTAGCGGGAGTATACAATGAGCAGTTCTTC. This translates into CASSPLAGVYNEQFF.